A single sample gave rise to the 3 T cell receptor beta chains below, sequenced in a study of blood T cell repertoires in COVID-19. The method was immunoSEQ multiplex PCR; TCRdb's version includes in-frame clones alone and lacks a portion of them. The sample yields about 430,000 clones, 85% to 90% seen once. The specimen sequenced was PBMCs or T cells enriched from blood (not recorded which). The receptors derive from a man aged 25 to 45 who had recovered from COVID-19.

This chain links TRBV9 with TRBJ2-7; a weak D match, TRBD2 (5 bases). The germline gives CDR1 SGDLS, CDR2 YYNGEE. This CDR3 contains 16 residues. Trimming pared 4 bases from V and 0 bases from J, leaving 17 bases between. The CDR3 loop reads CASSLSGSVASYEQYF. The DNA of the CDR3 is TGTGCCAGCAGCCTTTCGGGGTCGGTAGCCTCCTACGAGCAGTACTTC.

CDR3 residues: CASSPQGQVLYGYTF. The CDR3 DNA sequence: TGTGCCAGCTCACCCCAGGGACAGGTCCTCTATGGCTACACCTTC. V gene TRBV18 combines with J gene TRBJ1-2; TRBD1 matches 8 bases. The CDR3 spans 15 residues. The V gene end was trimmed by 3 bases and the J gene end by 4 bases; junction bases not matched to a gene: 7. The germline gives CDR1 KGHSH, CDR2 LQKENI.

The chain joins TRBV27 to TRBJ1-4, with TRBD1 identical over 10 bases. Germline assignment: CDR1 MNHEY and CDR2 SMNVEV (reference sequence). This CDR3 region has 14 residues. Losses at the gene ends were 6 bases for V and 8 bases for J; bases not matched to a gene: 6. In nucleotides, the CDR3 is TGTGCCAGCAGCCCCGGGGACAGGGGCGAAAAACTGTTTTTT. Its protein product is CASSPGDRGEKLFF.